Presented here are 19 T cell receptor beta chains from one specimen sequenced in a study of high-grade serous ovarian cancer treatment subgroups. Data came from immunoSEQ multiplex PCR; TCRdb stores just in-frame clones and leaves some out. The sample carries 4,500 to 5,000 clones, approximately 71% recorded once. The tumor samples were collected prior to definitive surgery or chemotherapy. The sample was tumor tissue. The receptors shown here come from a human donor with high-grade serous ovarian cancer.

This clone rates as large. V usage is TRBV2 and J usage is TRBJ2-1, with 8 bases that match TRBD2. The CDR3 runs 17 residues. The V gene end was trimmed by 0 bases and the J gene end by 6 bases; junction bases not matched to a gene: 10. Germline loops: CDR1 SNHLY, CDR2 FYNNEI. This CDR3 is CASSEAGRGGIGNEQFF. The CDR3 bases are TGTGCCAGCAGTGAAGCAGGTCGGGGGGGCATTGGCAATGAGCAGTTCTTC.

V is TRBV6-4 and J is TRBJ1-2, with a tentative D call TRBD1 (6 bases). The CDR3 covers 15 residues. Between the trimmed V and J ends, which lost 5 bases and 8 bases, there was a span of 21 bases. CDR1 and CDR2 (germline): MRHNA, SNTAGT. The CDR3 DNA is TGTGCCAGCAGTCTGACGGGGGGCTCCGGGGAGGGCTACACCTTC. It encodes CASSLTGGSGEGYTF.

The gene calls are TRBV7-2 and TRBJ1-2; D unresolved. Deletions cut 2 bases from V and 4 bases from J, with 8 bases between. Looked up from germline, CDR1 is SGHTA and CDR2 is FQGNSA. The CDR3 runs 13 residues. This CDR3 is CASSLSAGYGYTF. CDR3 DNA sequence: TGTGCCAGCAGCTTATCGGCAGGCTATGGCTACACCTTC.

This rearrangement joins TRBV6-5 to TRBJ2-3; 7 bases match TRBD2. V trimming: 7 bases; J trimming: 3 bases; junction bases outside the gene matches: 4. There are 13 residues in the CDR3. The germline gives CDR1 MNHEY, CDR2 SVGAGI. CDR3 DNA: TGTGCCAGCACCCCGGGGGGTACAGATACGCAGTATTTT. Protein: CASTPGGTDTQYF.

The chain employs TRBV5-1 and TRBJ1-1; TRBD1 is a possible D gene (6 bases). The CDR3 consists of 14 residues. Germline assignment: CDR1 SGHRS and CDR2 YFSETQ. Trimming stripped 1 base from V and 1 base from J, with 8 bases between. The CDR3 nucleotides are TGCGCCAGCAGCTTGACCAGGGGGAACACTGAAGCTTTCTTT. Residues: CASSLTRGNTEAFF.

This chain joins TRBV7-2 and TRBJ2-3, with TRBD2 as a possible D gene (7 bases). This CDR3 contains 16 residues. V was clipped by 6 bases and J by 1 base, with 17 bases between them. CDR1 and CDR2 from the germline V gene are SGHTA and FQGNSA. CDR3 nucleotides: TGTGCCAGCAGATCAGGGAGGGCAGGGGGCACAGATACGCAGTATTTT. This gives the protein CASRSGRAGGTDTQYF.

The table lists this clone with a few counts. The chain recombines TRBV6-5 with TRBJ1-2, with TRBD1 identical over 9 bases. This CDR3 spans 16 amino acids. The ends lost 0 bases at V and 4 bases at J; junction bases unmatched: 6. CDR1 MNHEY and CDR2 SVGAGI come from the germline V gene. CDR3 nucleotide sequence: TGTGCCAGCAGTTACTCACCAAACAGGGGGCTCTATGGCTACACCTTC. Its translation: CASSYSPNRGLYGYTF.

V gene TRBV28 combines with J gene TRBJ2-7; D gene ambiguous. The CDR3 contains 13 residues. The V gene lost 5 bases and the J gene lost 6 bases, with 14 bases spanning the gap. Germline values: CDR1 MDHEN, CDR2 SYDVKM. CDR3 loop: CASSLSGRFEQYV. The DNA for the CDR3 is TGTGCCAGCAGTCTCTCCGGTCGGTTCGAGCAGTACGTC.

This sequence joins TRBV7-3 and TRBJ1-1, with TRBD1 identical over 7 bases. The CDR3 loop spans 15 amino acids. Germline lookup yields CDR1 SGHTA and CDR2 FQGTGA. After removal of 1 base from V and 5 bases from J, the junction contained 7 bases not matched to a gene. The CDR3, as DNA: TGTGCCAGCAGCTTAATGGGGCAGGGGGTTACTGAAGCTTTCTTT. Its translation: CASSLMGQGVTEAFF.

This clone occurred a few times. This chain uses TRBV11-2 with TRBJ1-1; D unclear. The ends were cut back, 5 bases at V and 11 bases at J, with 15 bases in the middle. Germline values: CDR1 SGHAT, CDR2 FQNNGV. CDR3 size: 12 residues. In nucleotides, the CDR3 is TGTGCCAGCAGCCGTGGATGGGATACGGCTTTCTTT. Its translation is CASSRGWDTAFF.

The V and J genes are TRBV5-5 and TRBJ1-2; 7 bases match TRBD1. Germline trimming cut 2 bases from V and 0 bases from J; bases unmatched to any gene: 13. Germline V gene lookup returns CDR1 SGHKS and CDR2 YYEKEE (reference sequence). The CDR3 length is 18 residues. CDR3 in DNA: TGTGCCAGCAGCTTCATCCCCGACCCAGGGACAGCTAACTATGGCTACACCTTC. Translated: CASSFIPDPGTANYGYTF.

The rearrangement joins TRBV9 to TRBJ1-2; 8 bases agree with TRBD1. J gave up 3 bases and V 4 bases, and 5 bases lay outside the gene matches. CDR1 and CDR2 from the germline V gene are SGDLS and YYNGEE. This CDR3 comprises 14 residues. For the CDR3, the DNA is TGTGCCAGCAGCTTGCGGACAGGGTACTATGGCTACACCTTC. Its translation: CASSLRTGYYGYTF.

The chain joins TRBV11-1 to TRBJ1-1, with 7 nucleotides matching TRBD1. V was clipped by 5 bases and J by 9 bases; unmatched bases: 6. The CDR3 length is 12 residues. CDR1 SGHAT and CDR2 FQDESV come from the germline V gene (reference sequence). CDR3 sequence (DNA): TGTGCCAGCAGCCCGACAGGGCTTCAAGCTTTCTTT. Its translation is CASSPTGLQAFF.

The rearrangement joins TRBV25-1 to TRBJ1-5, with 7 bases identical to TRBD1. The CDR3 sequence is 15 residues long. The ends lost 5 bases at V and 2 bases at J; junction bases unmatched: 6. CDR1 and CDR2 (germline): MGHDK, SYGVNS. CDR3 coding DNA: TGTGCCAGCAGTCCCACTGGACAGGGCAATCAGCCCCAGCATTTT. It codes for CASSPTGQGNQPQHF.

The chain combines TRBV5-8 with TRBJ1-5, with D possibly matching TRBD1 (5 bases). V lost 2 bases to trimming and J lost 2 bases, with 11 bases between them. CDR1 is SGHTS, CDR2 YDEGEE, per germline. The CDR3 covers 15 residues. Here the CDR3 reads CASSFAGRGNQPQHF. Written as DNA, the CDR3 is TGTGCCAGCAGCTTCGCAGGGCGGGGCAATCAGCCCCAGCATTTT. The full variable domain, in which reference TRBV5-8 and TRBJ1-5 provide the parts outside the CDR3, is EAGVTQSPTHLIKTRGQQATLRCSPISGHTSVYWYQQALGLGLQFLLWYDEGEERNRGNFPPRFSGRQFPNYSSELNVNALELEDSALYLCASSFAGRGNQPQHFGDGTRLSIL.

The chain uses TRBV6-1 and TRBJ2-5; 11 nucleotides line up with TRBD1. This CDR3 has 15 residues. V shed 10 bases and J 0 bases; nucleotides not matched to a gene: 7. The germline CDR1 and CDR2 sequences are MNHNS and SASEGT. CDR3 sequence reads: CAIPGDRGDQETQYF. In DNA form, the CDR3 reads TGTGCCATCCCGGGGGACAGGGGGGACCAAGAGACCCAGTACTTC.

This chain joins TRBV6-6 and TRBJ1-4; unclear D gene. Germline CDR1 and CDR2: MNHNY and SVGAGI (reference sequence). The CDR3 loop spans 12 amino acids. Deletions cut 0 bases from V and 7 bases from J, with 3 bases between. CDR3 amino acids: CASSYSLEKLFF. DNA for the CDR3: TGTGCCAGCAGTTACTCGCTTGAAAAACTGTTTTTT.

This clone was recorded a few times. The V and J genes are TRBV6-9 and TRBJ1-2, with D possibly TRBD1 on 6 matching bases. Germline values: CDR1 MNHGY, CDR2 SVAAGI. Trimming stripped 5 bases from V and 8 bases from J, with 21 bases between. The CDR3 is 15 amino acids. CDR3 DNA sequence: TGTGCCAGCAGTCTGACGGGGGGCTCCGGGGAGGGCTACACCTTC. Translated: CASSLTGGSGEGYTF.

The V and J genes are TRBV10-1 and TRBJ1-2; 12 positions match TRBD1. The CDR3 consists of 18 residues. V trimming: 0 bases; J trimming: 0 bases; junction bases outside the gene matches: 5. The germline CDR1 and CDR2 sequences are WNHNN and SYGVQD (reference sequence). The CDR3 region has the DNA TGCGCCAGCAGTGAGTCGGGGACAGGGGGCCCTTCTAACTATGGCTACACCTTC. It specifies CASSESGTGGPSNYGYTF.